This record concerns one TCR beta chain sequence. The target antigen is unknown. This entry is derived from a study of CD8+ T cells in alopecia areata. Trimming took 1 base from V and 0 from J; bases not matched to a gene: 6. CDR3 length: 17 amino acids. Germline lookup yields CDR1 MGHRA and CDR2 YSYEKL. Study results and caveats: Under tofacitinib, fewer expanded CD8+ clones appeared among the top 100 scalp clones. A single nonresponder leaves the baseline CD8+ expansion link to response uncertain.

As to treatment: oral pan-JAK inhibitor, 5-10 mg twice daily. cDNA prepared by RNA extraction and subsequent reverse transcription served as the template for sequencing. This table comes from immunoSEQ multiplex PCR, and its TCRdb copy is limited to in-frame clones, with some not included. The sample shows 150,000 to 200,000 clones, roughly 60% of them seen only once. Sequences were derived from CD4+ T cells sorted from blood, sampled at week 24, from a patient treated with tofacitinib. The chain employs TRBV4-1 and TRBJ1-5; TRBD1 agrees at 7 bases. This sequence originates from a human donor with alopecia areata. The CDR3 sequence is CASSQVGTDYSNQPQHF. DNA of the CDR3: TGCGCCAGCAGCCAAGTCGGGACAGATTATAGCAATCAGCCCCAGCATTTT.